This entry lists 2 T cell receptor beta chains sequenced from one sample in a study of CD8+CD57+ T cells in acquired aplastic anemia. In patients chosen for sequencing, flow cytometry had shown CD8+CD57+ cell expansion. Using genomic DNA as the template, TCR beta VDJ and CDR3 profiling was carried out. Each CDR3 protein is one row after TCRdb ran MiXCR on the reads. Of just over 200,000 distinct CDR3 sequences listed, 65% are singletons. Sequencing used sorted CD4+, CD8+, or CD8+CD57+ T cells (not recorded which) from PBMCs. The receptors stem from a human donor with aplastic anemia.

Concerning this clonotype itself: At one end the junction does not follow the germline gene, possibly because of a read error. The rearrangement links TRBV7-7 to TRBJ2-7; unclear D gene. The CDR3 sequence is 11 residues long. CDR1 and CDR2 (germline): SSHAT, FNYEAQ (reference sequence). The CDR3 DNA follows: TGTGCTAGCAGGAGTAAGAACGAGCAGTACTTC. As protein: CASRSKNEQYF.

This clonotype has only a few counts. J is TRBJ2-3 and V is TRBV19, with 10 positions matching TRBD2. With V trimmed by 4 bases and J by 2 bases, 3 bases remained unmatched. Germline V gene data show CDR1 as LNHDA and CDR2 as SQIVND (reference sequence). This CDR3 contains 15 residues. CDR3 sequence reads: CASSNGLADTDTQYF. In DNA form, the CDR3 reads TGTGCCAGTAGTAACGGACTAGCGGACACAGATACGCAGTATTTT. The entire variable domain, with the rest obtained from reference TRBV19 and TRBJ2-3, is as follows: DGGITQSPKYLFRKEGQNVTLSCEQNLNHDAMYWYRQDPGQGLRLIYYSQIVNDFQKGDIAEGYSVSREKKESFPLTVTSAQKNPTAFYLCASSNGLADTDTQYFGPGTRLTVL.